These 5 T cell receptor beta chains were all obtained from the same sample, sequenced in a study of Ad26.COV2.S vaccination and SARS-CoV-2 variants. The assay was immunoSEQ multiplex PCR, and TCRdb's table has in-frame clones only and misses some. In the table there are around 300,000 clones, 75% to 90% of which are singletons. Regarding treatment: roughly 19 received Ad26.COV2.S at low or high dose, single or two shots; about 5 received placebo; per-sample allocation not given. Day 63 following the first vaccine or placebo injection was when the samples were taken. Source: peripheral blood, taken in a trial of Ad26.COV2.S vaccine versus placebo. The receptors originated from a person aged 18-60 years who received the Ad26.COV2.S COVID-19 vaccine or a placebo.

This clone was observed a single time. The CDR3 DNA follows: TGTGCCAGCAGTTCCCCCCTCTGGGATACGCAGTATTTT. Amino acid sequence: CASSSPLWDTQYF. The rearrangement joins TRBV28 to TRBJ2-3; D call uncertain. CDR1 is MDHEN and CDR2 is SYDVKM in the germline V gene. Trimming removed 4 bases at V and 6 bases at J, with 11 bases between. The CDR3 has 13 amino acids.

The chain uses TRBV5-1 and TRBJ2-1; unclear D gene. Germline-derived CDR1 and CDR2 are SGHRS and YFSETQ. The V and J ends lost 4 bases and 0 bases respectively, with 8 bases between them. This CDR3 is 14 amino acids long. The CDR3 sequence: CASSLGNSYNEQFF. CDR3 in DNA: TGCGCCAGCAGCCTAGGCAACTCCTACAATGAGCAGTTCTTC. Variable domain in full (rest from reference TRBV5-1 and TRBJ2-1): KAGVTQTPRYLIKTRGQQVTLSCSPISGHRSVSWYQQTPGQGLQFLFEYFSETQRNKGNFPGRFSGRQFSNSRSEMNVSTLELGDSALYLCASSLGNSYNEQFFGPGTRLTVL.

J is TRBJ2-7 and V is TRBV7-2; D call uncertain. The CDR3 spans 15 residues. Trimming shortened V by 5 bases and J by 1 base, and 15 bases separated the two germline ends. Germline CDR1 reads SGHTA; CDR2 reads FQGNSA. As DNA, the CDR3 is TGTGCCAGCAGCCCGGCCGAGGCTCTGTCCTACGAGCAGTACTTC. This translates into CASSPAEALSYEQYF.

The V and J genes are TRBV7-2 and TRBJ2-1; TRBD2 matches 13 bases. Germline CDR1 is SGHTA and CDR2 is FQGNSA. After removal of 5 bases from V and 2 bases from J, the junction contained 6 bases not matched to a gene. The CDR3 has 17 residues. This chain's CDR3 is CASSTPGLAGTYNEQFF. The CDR3 nucleotides read TGTGCCAGCAGCACGCCGGGACTAGCGGGAACCTACAATGAGCAGTTCTTC. The full variable domain, completed using reference TRBV7-2 and TRBJ2-1, is GAGVSQSPSNKVTEKGKDVELRCDPISGHTALYWYRQSLGQGLEFLIYFQGNSAPDKSGLPSDRFSAERTGGSVSTLTIQRTQQEDSAVYLCASSTPGLAGTYNEQFFGPGTRLTVL.

This clone was seen more than once but under ten times. CDR3 sequence: CASSALVETEAFF. The CDR3 DNA reads as TGTGCCAGCAGCGCTTTGGTAGAGACTGAAGCTTTCTTT. This chain joins TRBV7-2 and TRBJ1-1; D gene uncertain. V lost 5 bases to trimming and J lost 5 bases, with 12 bases between them. This CDR3 contains 13 residues. Per germline, CDR1 SGHTA and CDR2 FQGNSA.